Here is one T cell receptor beta chain with its context. The sample is drawn from a study of blood T cell repertoires in COVID-19. Germline trimming cut 6 bases from V and 7 bases from J; bases unmatched to any gene: 7. Looked up from germline, CDR1 is MDHEN and CDR2 is SYDVKM. The CDR3 covers 13 residues. Assay: immunoSEQ multiplex PCR; the TCRdb copy retains only in-frame clones and omits some. The sample consists of around 190,000 clones, 65% to 80% of them appearing once. The J gene is TRBJ2-7, the V gene TRBV28; 9 bases align to TRBD1. The sample taken for sequencing was PBMCs or T cells enriched from blood (not recorded which). This receptor was taken from a woman aged 50 to 60 with acute COVID-19. CDR3 DNA sequence: TGTGCCAGCAGGCCAGGACAGGGGTGGGAGCAGTACGTC. This encodes CASRPGQGWEQYV.